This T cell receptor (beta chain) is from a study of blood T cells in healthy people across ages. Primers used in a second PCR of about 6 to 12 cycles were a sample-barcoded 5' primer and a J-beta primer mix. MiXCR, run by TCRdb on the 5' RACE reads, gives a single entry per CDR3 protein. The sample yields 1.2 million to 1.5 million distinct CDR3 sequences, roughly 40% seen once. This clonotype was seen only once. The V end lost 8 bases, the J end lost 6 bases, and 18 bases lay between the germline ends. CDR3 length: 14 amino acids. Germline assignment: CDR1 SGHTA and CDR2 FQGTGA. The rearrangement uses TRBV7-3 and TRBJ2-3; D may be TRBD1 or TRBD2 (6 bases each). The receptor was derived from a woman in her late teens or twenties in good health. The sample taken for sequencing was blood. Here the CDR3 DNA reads TGTGCCAGCTCCCAGCCGGGGGCAGGGGATACGCAGTATTTT. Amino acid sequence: CASSQPGAGDTQYF. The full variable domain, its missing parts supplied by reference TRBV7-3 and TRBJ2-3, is GAGVSQTPSNKVTEKGKYVELRCDPISGHTALYWYRQSLGQGPEFLIYFQGTGAADDSGLPNDRFFAVRPEGSVSTLKIQRTERGDSAVYLCASSQPGAGDTQYFGPGTRLTVL.